In its sample, the clone carrying this T cell receptor beta chain was seen once. Its antigen is undetermined. Previously, flow cytometry had revealed CD8+CD57+ cell expansion in the patients chosen for sequencing. All participating patients were living with severe acquired aplastic anemia. Blood was sampled before the patients had received any therapy. Profiles of TCR beta VDJ and CDR3 were generated from a genomic DNA template. TCRdb re-derived calls from the reads in MiXCR, one entry per CDR3 protein. The table shows 75,000 to 80,000 distinct CDR3 sequences, with approximately 70% occurring only once. This sample was taken from a study of CD8+CD57+ T cells in acquired aplastic anemia. Study-level background: Mean DNA quantity obtained from sorted CD4+ and CD8+ cells was 2.5 to 4 ug. Points from the study as a whole: Patients and controls were found to share 25 to 30 CD8+ CDR3 sequences.

The TCR sequence derives from a human donor with aplastic anemia. Source material: sorted CD4+, CD8+, or CD8+CD57+ T cells (not recorded which) from PBMCs.

DNA of the CDR3: TGTGCCAGCTCGGGGGAGGCCTACAATGAGCAGTTCTTC. Residues: CASSGEAYNEQFF. The chain has TRBV25-1 and TRBJ2-1; D is perhaps TRBD2 (6 bases). V dropped 8 bases and J dropped 2 bases, with 10 bases sitting between them. Germline V gene data show CDR1 as MGHDK and CDR2 as SYGVNS. This CDR3 contains 13 residues.